Shown below are 23 T cell receptor beta chains from a single sample sequenced in a study of breast tumors, draining lymph nodes, adjacent tissues. TCRdb reprocessed the multiplex PCR reads with MiXCR, giving one entry per CDR3 protein. The sample yields roughly 260,000 distinct CDR3 sequences, around 30% seen once. The lymph nodes were axillary draining lymph nodes from breast cancer patients. The specimen was axillary lymph node tissue. Receptors originate from a female donor with breast cancer. Some clones in this sample may be carry-over from other donors' samples.

This clonotype has a count of ten or more. The chain joins TRBV5-6 to TRBJ1-2; 7 positions match TRBD1. The CDR3 sequence is 15 residues long. After removal of 1 base from V and 5 bases from J, the junction contained 8 bases not matched to a gene. Germline V CDR1 and CDR2: SGHDT, YYEEEE. The CDR3 loop reads CASSLNRGVSYGYTF. As DNA, the CDR3 is TGTGCCAGCAGCTTGAACAGGGGCGTTTCGTATGGCTACACCTTC. Full variable domain (missing parts from reference TRBV5-6 and TRBJ1-2): DAGVTQSPTHLIKTRGQQVTLRCSPKSGHDTVSWYQQALGQGPQFIFQYYEEEERQRGNFPDRFSGHQFPNYSSELNVNALLLGDSALYLCASSLNRGVSYGYTFGSGTRLTVV.

This clonotype was recorded many times. CDR3 nucleotides: TGTGCCACCACCACCGGGACCCAAGAGACCCAGTACTTC. Protein product: CATTTGTQETQYF. The chain uses TRBV15 and TRBJ2-5; the D call may be TRBD1 or TRBD2 (5 bases each). This CDR3 comprises 13 residues. Germline loops: CDR1 LNHNV, CDR2 YYDKDF (reference sequence). Trimming left V 7 bases short and J 1 base short, with 10 bases between.

J is TRBJ2-5 and V is TRBV7-8, with TRBD2 matching over 7 bases. Trimming removed 3 bases from V and 3 bases from J; junction bases left unmatched: 16. CDR3 length equals 18 residues. CDR1 SGHVS and CDR2 FQNEAQ come from the germline V gene. CDR3 loop: CASSLARDFRAGEETQYF. For the CDR3, the DNA is TGTGCCAGCAGCTTGGCCCGGGACTTTAGGGCGGGAGAAGAGACCCAGTACTTC.

The chain links TRBV7-2 to TRBJ1-6; D uncertain. The germline V gene has CDR1 SGHTA and CDR2 FQGNSA. The length of the CDR3 is 14 residues. V was cut by 3 bases and J by 5 bases, with 8 bases left in between. The CDR3 spells CASSFYADNSPLHF. The CDR3 coding sequence is TGTGCCAGCAGCTTCTACGCCGATAATTCACCCCTCCACTTT.

DNA of the CDR3: TGTGCCAGCAGTGCTAGGCCCACAGGGTATAATGAGCAGTTCTTC. This translates into CASSARPTGYNEQFF. V gene TRBV25-1 combines with J gene TRBJ2-1; tentatively, D is TRBD1 (6 bases). Looked up from germline, CDR1 is MGHDK and CDR2 is SYGVNS. Between the trimmed V and J ends, which lost 4 bases and 7 bases, there was a span of 17 bases. The CDR3 covers 15 residues.

In its sample, this clonotype was seen a few times. It is unclear where the CDR3 begins or ends on the DNA, so no DNA is shown, and the CDR3 is as TCRdb lists it. This chain connects TRBV5-6 to TRBJ2-2; TRBD1, the table's D call, was not compared with the DNA. Per germline, CDR1 SGHDT and CDR2 YYEEEE. The CDR3 comprises 18 residues, both ends counted. This chain's CDR3 is CASSLGTGAEQYFGELFF.

Details on this clonotype: This may be a read error, as it is one base from a much larger clone. V usage is TRBV12-3 or TRBV12-4 and J usage is TRBJ2-1; 8 bases are a match to TRBD2. The CDR3 runs 14 residues. The V segment lost 6 bases and the J segment 8 bases; nucleotides outside the gene matches: 9. CDR3 region: CASRAIAGIHEQFF. In nucleotides, the CDR3 is TGTGCCAGCAGGGCTATAGCGGGAATCCATGAGCAGTTCTTC.

This clonotype was seen many times. V usage is TRBV20-1 and J usage is TRBJ1-3; D gene unclear. The CDR3 loop spans 15 amino acids. Germline V lookup: CDR1 DFQATT, CDR2 SNEGSKA (reference sequence). The ends were cut back, 0 bases at V and 0 bases at J, with 9 bases in the middle. CDR3 region: CSARDRAVSGNTIYF. The CDR3 coding sequence is TGCAGTGCTAGAGATAGGGCGGTCTCTGGAAACACCATATATTTT.

The rearrangement links TRBV7-9 to TRBJ2-3; 8 bases are a match to TRBD2. The CDR3 contains 14 residues. V shed 5 bases, J shed 5 bases, and the junction held 6 bases outside the gene matches. Germline lookup yields CDR1 SEHNR and CDR2 FQNEAQ (reference sequence). CDR3 loop: CASSRGGGEDTQYF. The CDR3 DNA sequence: TGTGCCAGCAGCCGGGGGGGAGGGGAAGATACGCAGTATTTT.

Concerning this clonotype itself: It may be a read error: a sequence one base away is much more abundant. In this CDR3 the conserved last residue, phenylalanine or tryptophan, is missing, so a read error is likely. DNA of the CDR3: TGCGCCAGCACACGAGAATTACCAGGGGATGAGCAGTTCGTC. It translates to CASTRELPGDEQFV. J is TRBJ2-1 and V is TRBV5-1, with TRBD1 as a possible D gene (6 bases). This CDR3 region has 14 residues. CDR1 and CDR2 from the germline V gene are SGHRS and YFSETQ. V was trimmed by 6 bases and J by 8 bases, leaving 18 bases between them.

There are many counts of this clonotype. For the CDR3, the DNA is TGTGCCAGCAGTGAAACGGGAAGCGGGAGGTTCCACAATGAGCAGTTCTTC. It translates to CASSETGSGRFHNEQFF. The chain combines TRBV25-1 with TRBJ2-1, with 9 bases fitting TRBD2. The CDR3 is made up of 17 amino acids. V shed 2 bases and J 5 bases; nucleotides not matched to a gene: 10. Per the germline V gene, CDR1 is MGHDK and CDR2 is SYGVNS.

Worth noting for this clonotype: Being one base from a much bigger clone, this may be a read error. The chain recombines TRBV6-1 with TRBJ2-6, with 10 positions matching TRBD1. The CDR3 extends over 17 amino acids. CDR1 is MNHNS, CDR2 SASEGT, per germline. The CDR3 nucleotides read TGTGCCCGCAGTGATCCGGGACAGGGGTCTGGGGCCAACGTCCTGACTTTC. It is translated as CARSDPGQGSGANVLTF.

At least ten counts were recorded for this clonotype. This chain uses TRBV20-1 with TRBJ1-5, with a tentative D call TRBD1 (5 bases). Germline lookup yields CDR1 DFQATT and CDR2 SNEGSKA (reference sequence). V lost 4 bases and J lost 0, with 13 bases in between. The CDR3 covers 15 residues. CDR3 sequence: CSAKPGTFSNQPQHF. The CDR3 DNA reads as TGCAGTGCTAAACCCGGGACGTTTAGCAATCAGCCCCAGCATTTT.

In this sample, this clonotype turned up many times. This chain links TRBV25-1 with TRBJ2-3, with TRBD2 matching over 12 bases. The V gene's germline CDR1 is MGHDK and CDR2 SYGVNS. This CDR3 comprises 14 residues. Trimming removed 6 bases from V and 5 bases from J; junction bases left unmatched: 3. The chain's CDR3 is CASSRLAGVDTQYF. The CDR3 DNA reads as TGTGCCAGCAGCCGACTAGCGGGAGTAGATACGCAGTATTTT.

This clonotype showed up many times. CDR3 protein: CASSRSSGKGYEQYF. DNA of the CDR3: TGTGCCAGCAGTCGGTCTAGCGGGAAGGGGTACGAGCAGTACTTC. The chain employs TRBV12-3 or TRBV12-4 and TRBJ2-7; 9 bases match TRBD2. V was clipped by 5 bases and J by 4 bases; unmatched bases: 9. The CDR3 contains 15 residues.

This rearrangement joins TRBV6-5 to TRBJ2-1, with D perhaps TRBD2 (6 bases). Trimming took off 2 bases at V and 3 bases at J, with 11 bases between the two ends. Germline CDR1 and CDR2: MNHEY and SVGAGI. There are 15 residues in the CDR3. The CDR3 nucleotides are TGTGCCAGCAGTTACACGGGAGTCAGCTACAATGAGCAGTTCTTC. Encoded protein: CASSYTGVSYNEQFF.

This clonotype was observed many times. This CDR3 is CASSQDGSNQPQHF. CDR3 nucleotides: TGTGCCAGCAGCCAAGACGGCAGCAATCAGCCCCAGCATTTT. The chain is built from TRBV4-2 and TRBJ1-5; D gene unclear. Germline CDR1 and CDR2: LGHNA and YNFKEQ. CDR3 length equals 14 residues. V lost 0 bases and J lost 1, with 4 bases in between.

This clonotype was seen ten or more times. The chain is built from TRBV10-2 and TRBJ2-7, with 7 bases lining up with TRBD1. This CDR3 has 15 amino acids. V lost 7 bases and J lost 0; bases outside the gene matches: 9. Germline V gene sequence: CDR1 WSHSY, CDR2 SAAADI. The CDR3 spells CASTERDRSSYEQYF. The CDR3 coding sequence is TGCGCCAGCACCGAAAGGGACAGAAGCTCCTACGAGCAGTACTTC.

This clonotype was seen many times. The rearrangement joins TRBV4-1 to TRBJ2-7, with 8 nucleotides matching TRBD2. The CDR3 runs 16 residues. The germline V gene encodes CDR1 MGHRA and CDR2 YSYEKL. The J segment lost 6 bases and the V segment lost 1 base, leaving 11 bases of the junction unmatched. Here the CDR3 DNA reads TGCGCCAGCAGCCAAGGACCAGCGGGAGACGGACGCGAGCAGTACTTC. It encodes CASSQGPAGDGREQYF.

In the case of this clonotype: A much larger clone lies one base from this, so it may be a read error. This sequence joins TRBV11-1 and TRBJ2-7, with D possibly matching TRBD1 (6 bases). CDR1 and CDR2 from the germline V gene are SGHAT and FQDESV (reference sequence). The CDR3 runs to 14 residues. In nucleotides, the CDR3 is TGTGCCAGCAGCTTAGGGACAGAATTTTACGAGCAGTCCTTC. Amino acid sequence: CASSLGTEFYEQSF.

The table lists this clonotype with a few counts. This may be a read error, as it is one base from a much larger clone. The missing conserved phenylalanine or tryptophan at the end of this CDR3 makes a read error likely. CDR3 DNA sequence: TGTGCCAGCAAGGAGGGGCCCAATCAGCCCCAGCATCTT. Translating it yields CASKEGPNQPQHL. The rearrangement links TRBV12-3 or TRBV12-4 to TRBJ1-5; tentative D call: TRBD1 (5 bases). V shed 7 bases and J shed 3 bases, with 10 bases lying between them. The CDR3 is made up of 13 amino acids.

The sample holds many counts of this clonotype. The chain uses TRBV11-3 and TRBJ2-7; 8 nucleotides match TRBD2. The length of the CDR3 is 16 residues. Germline CDR1 reads SGHNT; CDR2 reads YENEEA. V was clipped by 1 base and J by 7 bases; unmatched bases: 12. CDR3 sequence reads: CASSLARTSPMGEQYF. DNA for the CDR3: TGTGCCAGCAGCTTAGCTAGGACTAGCCCTATGGGAGAGCAGTACTTC.

This clonotype was recorded a few times. A much bigger clone sits one base away, suggesting this may be a read error. The chain combines TRBV11-2 with TRBJ2-1; 8 bases are shared with TRBD2. The germline gives CDR1 SGHAT, CDR2 FQNNGV. This CDR3 spans 18 amino acids. With V trimmed by 3 bases and J by 9 bases, 19 bases remained unmatched. CDR3 in amino acids: CASSFGTRRTQILGEQFF. The DNA for the CDR3 is TGTGCCAGCAGCTTCGGGACTAGAAGAACCCAGATCTTGGGTGAGCAGTTCTTC.